This T cell receptor beta chain was retrieved from a study of early T cells in non-severe SARS-CoV-2 infection. This clonotype was counted at least ten times. TCRdb analysed the 5' RACE reads with MiXCR anew, one entry per CDR3 protein. The sample lists about 55,000 distinct CDR3 sequences; more than 12% were seen once. CDR1 and CDR2 (germline): SGHAT, FQNNGV. The CDR3 is made up of 11 amino acids. V was shortened by 8 bases and J by 6 bases, with 10 bases between the two germline ends. The specimen was whole blood, collected at baseline. The clonotype originates from an adult who was a healthcare worker with PCR-confirmed SARS-CoV-2 infection or an uninfected control (not recorded which). V is TRBV11-2 and J is TRBJ1-1, with D uncertain. CDR3 sequence (DNA): TGTGCCAGCCGGATTGGGGCTGAAGCTTTCTTT. Its translation is CASRIGAEAFF.